This passage covers 29 T cell receptor beta chains from one sample sequenced in a study of blood T cell repertoires in COVID-19 (dated by TCRdb to 2020 to 2021). To prepare the library, the immunoSEQ multiplex PCR assay was applied. Entries here come from immuneACCESS through TCRdb and include only in-frame sequences with V and J called. Some clones fail to appear in such tables; in the studies checked, an unresolved V gene covers under half of the shortfall, and the cause of the remainder is unknown. The sample table contains 200,000 to 250,000 clones; only one count was recorded for roughly four fifths of them. The ten top clones hold under 8.5% of the sample. Sequencing was carried out using peripheral blood. The receptor source for this set is a woman of 80 years or more with COVID-19, enrolled during active disease.

This clone was found a few times. The chain joins TRBV27 to TRBJ2-3, with D possibly TRBD2 on 5 matching bases. This CDR3 has 19 amino acids. Germline loops: CDR1 MNHEY, CDR2 SMNVEV (reference sequence). V was shortened by 3 bases and J by 3 bases, with 25 bases between the two germline ends. The CDR3 coding sequence is TGTGCCAGCAGTTTCTGGCCAAAACTAGGGCGGCTAGCAACAGATACGCAGTATTTT. Its protein is CASSFWPKLGRLATDTQYF.

The chain combines TRBV6-2 or TRBV6-3 with TRBJ2-7, with TRBD2 matching 11 bases. V shed 5 bases and J 1 base; nucleotides not matched to a gene: 4. The V gene's germline CDR1 is MNHEY and CDR2 SVGEGT. The CDR3 consists of 15 residues. The CDR3 sequence is CASSKGLADSYEQYF. CDR3 nucleotide sequence: TGTGCCAGCAGTAAGGGACTAGCGGATTCCTACGAGCAGTACTTC.

V usage is TRBV21-1 and J usage is TRBJ1-2. TRBV21-1 has pseudogene status. The CDR3 is 16 residues long. CDR3 loop: CASSKTSSGVDYGYTF. The CDR3 DNA sequence: TGTGCCAGCAGCAAAACCTCCTCGGGGGTCGACTATGGCTACACCTTC.

V usage is TRBV9 and J usage is TRBJ2-1; D is unresolved. Germline V gene sequence: CDR1 SGDLS, CDR2 YYNGEE. This CDR3 comprises 15 residues. Between the trimmed V and J ends, which lost 0 bases and 3 bases, there was a span of 10 bases. CDR3 loop: CASSVGGLDYNEQFF. The CDR3, as DNA: TGTGCCAGCAGCGTAGGAGGCCTTGACTACAATGAGCAGTTCTTC.

Comment on this clone: The junction departs from germline at one end; a sequencing error may be responsible. CDR3 DNA: TGTGCCAGCAGTTACTTTCGAGACACAGAAGCTTTCTTT. It encodes CASSYFRDTEAFF. The chain carries TRBV6-5 and TRBJ1-1; D is unclear. The CDR3 sequence is 13 residues long. Germline values: CDR1 MNHEY, CDR2 SVGAGI.

The gene calls are TRBV6-1 and TRBJ1-1; unclear D gene. This CDR3 contains 14 residues. Germline values: CDR1 MNHNS, CDR2 SASEGT. V was pared by 2 bases and J by 0 bases, with 7 bases between. As DNA, the CDR3 is TGTGCCAGCAGTGAACAGGCCCTGAACACTGAAGCTTTCTTT. Residues: CASSEQALNTEAFF.

CDR3 region: CASSPQGDTQYF. The CDR3 DNA reads as TGTGCCAGCAGTCCGCAGGGGGATACGCAGTATTTT. The chain has TRBV28 and TRBJ2-3, with D possibly being TRBD1 (6 bases). Deletions cut 5 bases from V and 6 bases from J, with 9 bases between. Germline V CDR1 and CDR2: MDHEN, SYDVKM. The CDR3 loop spans 12 amino acids.

The gene calls are TRBV5-1 and TRBJ2-1; tentative D call: TRBD2 (5 bases). V gave up 2 bases and J gave up 0 bases, with 9 bases separating them. The germline CDR1 and CDR2 sequences are SGHRS and YFSETQ. The CDR3 covers 15 residues. CDR3 DNA: TGCGCCAGCAGCTTCGTCGGGGACTCCTACAATGAGCAGTTCTTC. Its translation is CASSFVGDSYNEQFF. The full variable domain, its missing parts supplied by reference TRBV5-1 and TRBJ2-1, is KAGVTQTPRYLIKTRGQQVTLSCSPISGHRSVSWYQQTPGQGLQFLFEYFSETQRNKGNFPGRFSGRQFSNSRSEMNVSTLELGDSALYLCASSFVGDSYNEQFFGPGTRLTVL.

This clone was counted between two and nine times. The chain employs TRBV27 and TRBJ2-3; D remains ambiguous. The CDR3 consists of 14 residues. V was clipped by 10 bases and J by 2 bases, with 16 bases between them. CDR1 is MNHEY and CDR2 is SMNVEV in the germline V gene (reference sequence). The CDR3 reads CATRPSTYTDTQYF. The CDR3 bases are TGTGCCACCAGACCCTCTACCTACACAGATACGCAGTATTTT.

This rearrangement joins TRBV7-2 to TRBJ2-7, with 11 positions matching TRBD2. The length of the CDR3 is 16 residues. CDR1 is SGHTA and CDR2 is FQGNSA in the germline V gene. Trimming at V came to 0 bases and at J to 1 base, leaving 2 bases not matched to a gene. CDR3 nucleotide sequence: TGTGCCAGCAGCTTAGCGTCTAGCGGGGGGTCCTACGAGCAGTACTTC. Its protein product is CASSLASSGGSYEQYF.

V usage is TRBV20-1 and J usage is TRBJ2-7; 7 bases are shared with TRBD2. The V and J ends lost 5 bases and 7 bases, in that order; junction bases with no gene match: 5. The CDR3 is made up of 11 amino acids. Germline assignment: CDR1 DFQATT and CDR2 SNEGSKA (reference sequence). This chain's CDR3 is CSAALSGEQYF. The DNA of the CDR3 is TGCAGTGCTGCCCTTAGCGGGGAGCAGTACTTC.

The chain is built from TRBV4-1 and TRBJ2-3; TRBD2 is a possible D gene (6 bases). The CDR3 covers 14 residues. Trimming left V 6 bases short and J 4 bases short, with 14 bases between. Germline V gene data show CDR1 as MGHRA and CDR2 as YSYEKL. This CDR3 is CASRLGGGPDTQYF. The CDR3 DNA is TGCGCCAGCAGGCTCGGGGGAGGCCCAGATACGCAGTATTTT.

This CDR3 is CASSVSQAGTGELFF. The CDR3 DNA reads TGTGCCAGCAGTGTTAGTCAAGCGGGCACCGGGGAGCTGTTTTTT. The chain uses TRBV2 and TRBJ2-2, with a possible D match to TRBD2 (6 bases). The CDR3 runs 15 residues. CDR1 and CDR2 (germline): SNHLY, FYNNEI. Trimming stripped 4 bases from V and 4 bases from J, with 13 bases between.

The chain links TRBV2 to TRBJ1-4; 7 bases are shared with TRBD1. V was pared by 5 bases and J by 8 bases, with 8 bases of the junction left unmatched. Per the germline V gene, CDR1 is SNHLY and CDR2 is FYNNEI. The CDR3 spans 14 residues. The DNA of the CDR3 is TGTGCCAGCAGTCACAGGGAAGGGGGCGAAAAACTGTTTTTT. Its protein product is CASSHREGGEKLFF.

In the case of this clone: Germline is not matched at one junction end, which may reflect a read error. The chain couples TRBV19 to TRBJ2-1, with 9 bases lining up with TRBD2. Per the germline V gene, CDR1 is LNHDA and CDR2 is SQIVND (reference sequence). The CDR3 consists of 16 residues. In nucleotides, the CDR3 is TGTGCCAGTAGTATCGGGGGACTAGCCTCCCACAATGAGCAGTTCTTC. Encoded protein: CASSIGGLASHNEQFF.

V is TRBV5-1 and J is TRBJ1-2; D is unresolved. This CDR3 has 12 amino acids. Germline loops: CDR1 SGHRS, CDR2 YFSETQ. With 7 bases removed from V and 5 bases from J, the gap between germline ends came to 12 bases. Here the CDR3 DNA reads TGCGCCAGCGGGGAGCAGAATTATGGCTACACCTTC. Translating gives CASGEQNYGYTF.

In its sample, this clone was seen once. This chain joins TRBV10-2 and TRBJ1-2; D uncertain. CDR3 size: 12 residues. V lost 11 bases and J lost 4, with 14 bases in between. Germline lookup yields CDR1 WSHSY and CDR2 SAAADI. The DNA for the CDR3 is TGCGCCGGTTCGGGTCGAGGCTATGGCTACACCTTC. Its protein product is CAGSGRGYGYTF.

The V call is TRBV10-3, the J call TRBJ1-1; 8 nucleotides line up with TRBD1. The CDR3 spans 14 residues. V lost 8 bases and J lost 3; bases outside the gene matches: 8. CDR1 ENHRY and CDR2 SYGVKD come from the germline V gene. The CDR3 loop reads CAIRDTGGDTEAFF. In DNA form, the CDR3 reads TGTGCCATCCGAGATACAGGGGGGGACACTGAAGCTTTCTTT.

Only one count was recorded for this clone. V and J are TRBV5-1 and TRBJ1-5, with D tentatively TRBD1 (6 bases). CDR3 length equals 14 residues. The germline V gene has CDR1 SGHRS and CDR2 YFSETQ. V lost 0 bases and J 5 bases, leaving 9 bases between the germline ends. CDR3 in amino acids: CASSLEGGYQPQHF. The CDR3 DNA is TGCGCCAGCAGCTTGGAGGGGGGGTATCAGCCCCAGCATTTT.

V usage is TRBV15 and J usage is TRBJ1-6; 9 bases agree with TRBD1. CDR1 is LNHNV, CDR2 YYDKDF, per germline (reference sequence). This CDR3 spans 16 amino acids. Trimming removed 3 bases from V and 6 bases from J; junction bases left unmatched: 6. CDR3 amino acids: CATSSYRDRANSPLHF. CDR3 nucleotides: TGTGCCACCAGCAGTTACCGGGACAGGGCTAATTCACCCCTCCACTTT.

The J gene is TRBJ1-5, the V gene TRBV6-2 or TRBV6-3, with D possibly matching TRBD1 (5 bases). Germline loops: CDR1 MNHEY, CDR2 SVGEGT. The CDR3 loop spans 16 amino acids. V was shortened by 6 bases and J by 3 bases, with 18 bases between the two germline ends. The CDR3 nucleotides are TGTGCCAGCAGCCCTATGGAGTGGGGGGACAATCAGCCCCAGCATTTT. This gives the protein CASSPMEWGDNQPQHF.

This clone is a singleton in its sample. V gene TRBV3-1 (or the pseudogene TRBV3-2) combines with J gene TRBJ1-2; 8 nucleotides align to TRBD1. J lost 4 bases, V lost 1 base, and 2 bases had no gene match. Germline CDR1 LGHDT, CDR2 YNNKEL (reference sequence). The CDR3 has 14 amino acids. CDR3 region: CASSQGTGGYGYTF. The CDR3 DNA sequence: TGTGCCAGCAGCCAAGGAACAGGGGGCTATGGCTACACCTTC.

About this clone itself: A read error may produce the germline difference seen at one junction end. The chain joins TRBV11-2 to TRBJ1-2, with D uncertain. The germline gives CDR1 SGHAT, CDR2 FQNNGV. The CDR3 extends over 9 amino acids. CDR3 sequence reads: CASSFLRPF. CDR3 DNA: TGTGCCAGCAGCTTCCTACGCCCCTTC.

J is TRBJ2-2 and V is TRBV27; 9 bases map to TRBD2. CDR3 length: 14 residues. Germline V lookup: CDR1 MNHEY, CDR2 SMNVEV (reference sequence). The V gene end was trimmed by 11 bases and the J gene end by 9 bases; junction bases not matched to a gene: 13. The CDR3 DNA sequence: TGTGCCTCGGGGCCTAGCGGGACCCACCGGGAGCTGTTTTTT. It yields the protein CASGPSGTHRELFF.

The CDR3 DNA reads TGTGCCAGCAGTCAAACTAGCGGGGGGTTACAAGAGACCCAGTACTTC. This gives the protein CASSQTSGGLQETQYF. This chain joins TRBV28 and TRBJ2-5; 12 positions agree with TRBD2. From germline, CDR1 is MDHEN and CDR2 SYDVKM. V gave up 5 bases and J gave up 2 bases; unmatched junction bases: 6. There are 16 residues in the CDR3.

V is TRBV6-2 or TRBV6-3 and J is TRBJ2-2, with a tentative D call TRBD2 (6 bases). V was shortened by 6 bases and J by 4 bases, with 12 bases between the two germline ends. This CDR3 is built from 14 residues. Germline CDR1 reads MNHEY; CDR2 reads SVGEGT. The CDR3 DNA is TGTGCCAGCAGCGTCGGGACTCCCACCGGGGAGCTGTTTTTT. It yields the protein CASSVGTPTGELFF.

The DNA of the CDR3 is TGTGCCAGCAGCGCCCCTAGCGGGATCCCAGATACGCAGTATTTT. It yields the protein CASSAPSGIPDTQYF. The gene calls are TRBV9 and TRBJ2-3, with 9 bases lining up with TRBD2. Germline CDR1 reads SGDLS; CDR2 reads YYNGEE. V lost 3 bases, J lost 4 bases, and 6 bases stayed unmatched. This CDR3 comprises 15 residues.

The chain uses TRBV18 and TRBJ1-4; D may be TRBD1 (5 bases). Trimming shortened V by 3 bases and J by 7 bases, and 15 bases separated the two germline ends. This CDR3 spans 15 amino acids. Germline V CDR1 and CDR2: KGHSH, LQKENI. DNA for the CDR3: TGTGCCAGCTCACCTGGCGGTATCAGGGCTGAAAAACTGTTTTTT. It is translated as CASSPGGIRAEKLFF.

The chain couples TRBV23-1 to TRBJ2-5; the match to TRBD1 covers 8 bases. TRBV23-1 is designated an ORF whose function remains uncertain. The trim removed 2 bases at V and 6 bases at J, leaving 17 bases unmatched. The length of the CDR3 is 18 residues. CDR3 coding DNA: TGCGCCAGCAGTCAAATGGAGGGCAGGGGGCTTCGACTAAAGACCCAGTACTTC. This gives the protein CASSQMEGRGLRLKTQYF.